This TCR beta chain was identified during a study of blood T cell repertoires in COVID-19. As for the study in general: Whether acute or convalescent, the COVID-19 samples came from the United States, Italy and Spain. PBMCs, B-cell-depleted T cells, or T cells provided the cDNA or gDNA that made up the material.

The CDR3 length is 13 residues. The V end lost 4 bases, the J end lost 3 bases, and 10 bases lay between the germline ends. Germline CDR1 and CDR2: MNHEY and SVGAGI. Original processing notes: The authors estimated nucleated cell counts from reference gene primer amplification. Clones were read by immunoSEQ multiplex PCR, and TCRdb kept only the in-frame ones, dropping some. V and J calls plus clone size are reproduced from that table; the DNA served to infer D and trimming. The table shows around 160,000 clones, with about 81% occurring only once. The sequence was obtained from a human donor in a cohort sampled during active COVID-19. Material for sequencing was peripheral blood. V and J are TRBV6-5 and TRBJ2-7; D possibly corresponds to TRBD1 (5 bases). CDR3 in amino acids: CASSSSDSYEQYF. The DNA for the CDR3 is TGTGCCAGCAGTTCCTCAGACAGCTACGAGCAGTACTTC.